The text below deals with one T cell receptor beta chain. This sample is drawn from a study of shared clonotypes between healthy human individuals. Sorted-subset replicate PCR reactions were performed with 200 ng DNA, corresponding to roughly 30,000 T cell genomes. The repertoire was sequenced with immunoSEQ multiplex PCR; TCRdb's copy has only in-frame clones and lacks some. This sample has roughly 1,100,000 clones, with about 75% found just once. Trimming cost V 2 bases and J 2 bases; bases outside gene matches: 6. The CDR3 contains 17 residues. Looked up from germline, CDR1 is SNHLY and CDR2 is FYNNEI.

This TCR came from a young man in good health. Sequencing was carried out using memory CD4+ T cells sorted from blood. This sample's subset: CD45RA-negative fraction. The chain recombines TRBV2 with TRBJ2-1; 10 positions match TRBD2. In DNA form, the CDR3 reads TGTGCCAGCAGTGAAAGGGAGCGGGGGGGTACCTACAATGAGCAGTTCTTC. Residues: CASSERERGGTYNEQFF.